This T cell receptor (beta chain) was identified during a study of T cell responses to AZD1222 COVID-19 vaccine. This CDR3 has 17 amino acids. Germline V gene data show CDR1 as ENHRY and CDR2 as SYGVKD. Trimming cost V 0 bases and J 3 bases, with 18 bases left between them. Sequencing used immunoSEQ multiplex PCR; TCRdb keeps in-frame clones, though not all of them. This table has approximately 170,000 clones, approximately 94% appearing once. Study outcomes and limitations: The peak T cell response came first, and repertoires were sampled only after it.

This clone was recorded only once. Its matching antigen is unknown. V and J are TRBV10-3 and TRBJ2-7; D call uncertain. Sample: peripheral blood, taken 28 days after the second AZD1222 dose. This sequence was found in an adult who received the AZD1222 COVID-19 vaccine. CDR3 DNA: TGTGCCATCAGTGAGTCCCGATGGGTAGGGAATGGCTACGAGCAGTACTTC. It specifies CAISESRWVGNGYEQYF.